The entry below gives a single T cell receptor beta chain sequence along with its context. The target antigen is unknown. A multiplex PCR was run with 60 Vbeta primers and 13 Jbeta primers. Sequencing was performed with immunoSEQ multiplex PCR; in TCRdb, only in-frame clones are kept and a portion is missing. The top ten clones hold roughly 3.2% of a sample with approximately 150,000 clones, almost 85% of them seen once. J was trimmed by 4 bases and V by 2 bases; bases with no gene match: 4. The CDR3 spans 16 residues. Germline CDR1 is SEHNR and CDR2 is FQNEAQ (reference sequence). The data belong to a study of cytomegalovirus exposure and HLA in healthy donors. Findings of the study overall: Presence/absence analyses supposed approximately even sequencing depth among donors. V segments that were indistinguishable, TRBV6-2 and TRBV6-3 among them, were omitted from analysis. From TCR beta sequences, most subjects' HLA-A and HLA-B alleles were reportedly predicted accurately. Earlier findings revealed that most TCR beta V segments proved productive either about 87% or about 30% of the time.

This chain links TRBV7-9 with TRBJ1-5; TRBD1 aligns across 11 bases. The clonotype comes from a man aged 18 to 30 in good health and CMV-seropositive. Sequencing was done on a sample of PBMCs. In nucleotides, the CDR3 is TGTGCCAGCAGCTTAACGGGACAGGGGGGTAATCAGCCCCAGCATTTT. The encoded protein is CASSLTGQGGNQPQHF.